This T cell receptor beta chain was sequenced during a study of shared clonotypes between healthy human individuals (TCRdb year 2020). Concerning the study at large: Three men and two women, aged 18 to 49 years, made up the cohort. Blood TCR repertoires of roughly five healthy adults were deeply sequenced to estimate repertoire size and the extent of clonotype sharing between individuals. To increase sequencing depth and limit assay-specific biases, different laboratories used diverse techniques to prepare libraries and sequence TCR repertoires. Per donor, leukapheresis produced somewhere between about 0.9 and 9 billion PBMCs. For each donor, CD4 naive and CD4 memory were each given three plates, CD8 naive was given two plates, and CD8 memory was given one plate. Beyond this particular receptor, the publication reports: The genetic and exposure-history diversity represented was limited by the small number of donors. Higher generation probabilities were observed for clonotypes shared by all four sorted-subset donors than for non-shared clonotypes. Naive subsets generally had larger estimated clonotype richness than memory subsets did. Sharing across four donors was observed for around 4.8% of naive CD4, 3.5% of naive CD8, 2% to 2.5% of memory CD4, and roughly 0.4% of memory CD8 clonotypes. Pairwise subsampling indicated that sequencing depth was expected to affect the degree of clonotype sharing among donors. Rarefaction of sorted-subset datasets indicated incomplete sequencing despite the large sequencing depth. Sampling was limited to blood, and TCR repertoires in tissue likely differ from TCR repertoires in blood.

A remark on this clone: Its recognized antigen is unknown. Per-base quality was not reported, and no clone a single base away is much larger than it.

CD8 naive samples consisted of CD45RO-negative cells that were positively selected for CCR7, yielding a CD45RA+CCR7+ population without TemRA cells. The donors were healthy, HIV-negative adults who had no recently reported acute infections or vaccinations. Every donor was a Caucasian adult living in Nashville, Tennessee, USA. Blood was obtained by leukapheresis, after which PBMCs were separated by Ficoll-Histopaque density gradient centrifugation and cryopreserved in liquid nitrogen vapor phase. Purity and quantity of every magnetically sorted T cell population were checked by analytical flow cytometry. Genomic DNA was isolated from each sorted fraction and quantified by UV absorbance on a Nanodrop 2000c. Using the deep immunoSEQ assay, multiplex PCR amplified TCR CDR3 regions from genomic DNA. Extracted genomic DNA from each cell subset was spread evenly across all wells of several immunoSEQ 96-well plates, with each plate serving as a replicate. For sorted subsets, each replicate PCR was loaded with roughly 0.2 ug genomic DNA, equivalent to 30,000 or so T cell genomes. The purified libraries were quantified using a Qubit 3.0 fluorometer, sized with a Bioanalyzer 2100, and then quantified again using the KAPA Library Quantification kit. Each immunoSEQ 96-well plate was sequenced on its own single-read 150-cycle Illumina NextSeq 550 flow cell. From the authors' description of their analysis: Because the immunoSEQ output held only junctional sequences and lacked quality scores, the filtering could not match the filtering applied to full-length reads. Sequences were annotated with PyIR, a Python wrapper for IgBLAST v1.9, and V/J genes and CDR3 were assigned using IMGT germline references. Reads with weak V/J assignments (E-value above 1e-6), missing CDR3, stop codons, out-of-frame junctions, or ambiguous translated residues were removed. V3J clonotypes were defined as sequences sharing the same inferred V gene, J gene, and CDR3 amino acid sequence. Percentage overlap between repertoires was calculated by dividing the number of shared unique clonotypes by the size of the smaller repertoire. Three approaches were used to assess repertoire richness: RTK rarefaction, the Chao1 estimator, and Recon v2.1 estimates of unobserved clonotypes. For all TCRbeta clonotypes obtained by the gDNA method from four donors, generation probabilities were computed with OLGA. TCRdb retrieved this table from immuneACCESS and kept in-frame rearrangements only. Not all clones are present; in checked studies, unresolved V genes account for under half, and no reason is known for the remainder. V and J calls and clone size come straight from that table; D and trimming were deduced from the DNA. The sample profile shows about 2 million clones; approximately 94% of them were found once. Roughly 1% of the sample belongs to the ten largest clones.

Material for sequencing was naive CD8+ T cells sorted from blood. The cell subset or site tag for this specimen amounts to: CD45RA+CCR7+. The sequence came from a man aged 18 to 30 in good health.

The DNA sequence is as follows: TGCGCCAGCAGCCAAGACGTTCTAGCGGGAGGGCCGTACAATGAGCAGTTCTTC. Its protein reads: CASSQDVLAGGPYNEQFF. This sequence uses TRBV4-3 and TRBJ2-1, with 12 bases matching TRBD2. The germline V gene specifies LGHNA as CDR1 and YSLEER as CDR2. Taken from cysteine to phenylalanine, the CDR3 has 18 residues. The kept DNA is CDR3 alone, 54 bases in frame from the first base. V is cut back by 0 bases and J by 4 bases, with 7 bases in the junction unmatched.